The present T cell receptor beta chain was sequenced within a study of shared T cell receptors in the human thymus. TCRdb's table, derived via immunoSEQ multiplex PCR, lists solely in-frame clones and lacks some. The repertoire consists of hundreds of thousands of clones, with 70% to 90% occurring once and the leading ten covering around 0.0099%. The CDR3 length is 16 residues. Unmatched junction bases numbered 13, after V lost 4 bases and J lost 3 bases. Per germline, CDR1 SGHNT and CDR2 YYREEE (reference sequence). The same data also went into a second study, on human thymus T cells. From that report: Each of the donors was a healthy Finnish infant who was undergoing open corrective cardiac surgery for congenital heart defects. Thymic resections from corrective heart surgery supplied the tissue. Usage of V and J genes appeared biased in thymic and blood repertoires. Related studies noted strongly shared thymic repertoires across unrelated people.

The sequencing sample was made of thymocytes. The receptor was derived from a boy under two years old with a congenital heart defect. V gene TRBV5-4 combines with J gene TRBJ2-7, with 7 bases that match TRBD2. The CDR3, as DNA: TGTGCCAGCAGCCCGAACGGGTACGCGGGAGTCTACGAGCAGTACTTC. Amino acid sequence: CASSPNGYAGVYEQYF.